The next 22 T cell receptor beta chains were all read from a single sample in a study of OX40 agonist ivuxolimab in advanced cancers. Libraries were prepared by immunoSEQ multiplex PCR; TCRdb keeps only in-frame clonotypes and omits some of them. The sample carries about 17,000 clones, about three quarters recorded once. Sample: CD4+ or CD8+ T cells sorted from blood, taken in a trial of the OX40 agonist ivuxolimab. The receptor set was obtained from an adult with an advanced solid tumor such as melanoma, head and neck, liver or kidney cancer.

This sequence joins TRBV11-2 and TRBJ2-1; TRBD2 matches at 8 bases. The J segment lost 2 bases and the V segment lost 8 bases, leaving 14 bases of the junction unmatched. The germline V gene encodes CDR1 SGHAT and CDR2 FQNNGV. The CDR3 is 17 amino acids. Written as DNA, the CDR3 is TGTGCCAGCGCCACGGGGGGGAGCGGCAGTACCTACAATGAGCAGTTCTTC. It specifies CASATGGSGSTYNEQFF.

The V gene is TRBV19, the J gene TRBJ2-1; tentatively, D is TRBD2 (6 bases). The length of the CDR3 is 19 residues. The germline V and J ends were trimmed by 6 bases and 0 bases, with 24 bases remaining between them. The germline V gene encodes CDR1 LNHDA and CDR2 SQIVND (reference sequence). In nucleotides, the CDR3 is TGTGCCAGTAGCCGAAATCCCGGGACTCACCTCCCCTCCTACAATGAGCAGTTCTTC. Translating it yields CASSRNPGTHLPSYNEQFF.

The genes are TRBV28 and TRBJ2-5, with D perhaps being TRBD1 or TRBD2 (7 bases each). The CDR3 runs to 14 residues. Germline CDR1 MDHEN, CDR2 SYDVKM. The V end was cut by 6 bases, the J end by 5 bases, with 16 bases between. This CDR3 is CASSPGGGGETQYF. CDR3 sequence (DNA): TGTGCCAGCAGCCCAGGGGGAGGGGGGGAGACCCAGTACTTC.

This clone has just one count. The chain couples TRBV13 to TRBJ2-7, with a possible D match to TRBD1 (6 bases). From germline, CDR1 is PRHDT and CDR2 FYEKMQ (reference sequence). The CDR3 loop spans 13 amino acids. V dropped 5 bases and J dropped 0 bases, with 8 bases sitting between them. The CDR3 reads CASSRDNSYEQYF. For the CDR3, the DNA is TGTGCCAGCAGCCGGGACAACTCCTACGAGCAGTACTTC. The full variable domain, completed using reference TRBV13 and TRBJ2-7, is AAGVIQSPRHLIKEKRETATLKCYPIPRHDTVYWYQQGPGQDPQFLISFYEKMQSDKGSIPDRFSAQQFSDYHSELNMSSLELGDSALYFCASSRDNSYEQYFGPGTRLTVT.

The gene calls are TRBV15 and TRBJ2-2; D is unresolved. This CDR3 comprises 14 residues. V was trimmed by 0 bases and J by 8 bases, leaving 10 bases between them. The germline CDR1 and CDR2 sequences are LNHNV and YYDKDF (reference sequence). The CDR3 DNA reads TGTGCCACCAGCAGAGATACTTTGACAGGGGAGCTGTTTTTT. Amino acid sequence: CATSRDTLTGELFF. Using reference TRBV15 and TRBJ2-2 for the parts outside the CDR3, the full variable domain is DAMVIQNPRYQVTQFGKPVTLSCSQTLNHNVMYWYQQKSSQAPKLLFHYYDKDFNNEADTPDNFQSRRPNTSFCFLDIRSPGLGDTAMYLCATSRDTLTGELFFGEGSRLTVL.

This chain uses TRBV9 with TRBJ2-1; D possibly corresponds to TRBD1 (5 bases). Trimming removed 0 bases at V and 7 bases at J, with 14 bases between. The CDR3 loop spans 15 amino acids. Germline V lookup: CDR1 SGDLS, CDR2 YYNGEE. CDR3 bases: TGTGCCAGCAGCGTAGCTGGGGCCAGAGAAAATGAGCAGTTCTTC. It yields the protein CASSVAGARENEQFF.

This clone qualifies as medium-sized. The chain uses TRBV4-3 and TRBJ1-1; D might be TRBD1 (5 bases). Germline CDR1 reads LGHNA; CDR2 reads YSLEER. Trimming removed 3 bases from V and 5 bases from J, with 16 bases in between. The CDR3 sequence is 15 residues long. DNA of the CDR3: TGCGCCAGCAGCCATGAGGTAAAGGGACCGACTGAAGCTTTCTTT. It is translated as CASSHEVKGPTEAFF.

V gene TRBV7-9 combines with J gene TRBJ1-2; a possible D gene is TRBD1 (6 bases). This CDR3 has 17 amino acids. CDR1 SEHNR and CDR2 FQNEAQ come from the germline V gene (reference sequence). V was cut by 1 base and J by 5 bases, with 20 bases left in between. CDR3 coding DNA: TGTGCCAGCAGCTTAGACCGGACAGAGCAGATCGCGTATGGCTACACCTTC. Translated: CASSLDRTEQIAYGYTF.

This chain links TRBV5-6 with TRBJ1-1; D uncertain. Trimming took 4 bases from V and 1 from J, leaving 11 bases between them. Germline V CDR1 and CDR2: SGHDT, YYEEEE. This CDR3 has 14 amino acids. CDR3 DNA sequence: TGTGCCAGCAGCCTCCTGGATCAGAACACTGAAGCTTTCTTT. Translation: CASSLLDQNTEAFF.

The CDR3 spells CASSENLSYEQYF. CDR3 in DNA: TGTGCCAGCAGTGAAAACCTCTCCTACGAGCAGTACTTC. This chain joins TRBV2 and TRBJ2-7; D gene uncertain. The CDR3 contains 13 residues. The V end was cut by 2 bases, the J end by 0 bases, with 5 bases between. The germline V gene has CDR1 SNHLY and CDR2 FYNNEI.

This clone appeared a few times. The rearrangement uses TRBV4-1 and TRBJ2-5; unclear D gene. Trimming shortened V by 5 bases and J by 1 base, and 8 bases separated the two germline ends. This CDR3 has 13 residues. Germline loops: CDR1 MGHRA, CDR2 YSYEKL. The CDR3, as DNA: TGCGCCAGCAGCTTGGCTCCCCAAGAGACCCAGTACTTC. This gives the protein CASSLAPQETQYF.

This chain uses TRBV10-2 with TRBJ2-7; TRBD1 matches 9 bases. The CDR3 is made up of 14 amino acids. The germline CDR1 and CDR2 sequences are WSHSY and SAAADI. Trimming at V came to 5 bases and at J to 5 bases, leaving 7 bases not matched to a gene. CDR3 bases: TGCGCCAGCAGTATCGGGACAGGGTTTCACGAGCAGTACTTC. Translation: CASSIGTGFHEQYF.

For the CDR3, the DNA is TGTGCCAGCAGCGGGATCGCAGATACGCAGTATTTT. Translation: CASSGIADTQYF. V is TRBV27 and J is TRBJ2-3, with a weak D call TRBD2 (5 bases). The CDR3 is 12 residues long. V lost 6 bases, J lost 4 bases, and 8 bases lay in between. Germline loops: CDR1 MNHEY, CDR2 SMNVEV (reference sequence).

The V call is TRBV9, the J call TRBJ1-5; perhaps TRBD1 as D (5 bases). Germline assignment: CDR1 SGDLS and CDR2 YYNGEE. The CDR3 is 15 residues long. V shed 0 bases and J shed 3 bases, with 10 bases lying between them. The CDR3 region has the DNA TGTGCCAGCAGCGTAGGAGGGGCCACCAATCAGCCCCAGCATTTT. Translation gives CASSVGGATNQPQHF.

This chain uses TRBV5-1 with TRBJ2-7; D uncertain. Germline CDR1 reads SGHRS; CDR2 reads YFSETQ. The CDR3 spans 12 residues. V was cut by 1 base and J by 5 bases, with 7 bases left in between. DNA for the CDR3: TGCGCCAGCAGCTTGAATAGGGACGAGCAGTACTTC. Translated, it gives CASSLNRDEQYF.

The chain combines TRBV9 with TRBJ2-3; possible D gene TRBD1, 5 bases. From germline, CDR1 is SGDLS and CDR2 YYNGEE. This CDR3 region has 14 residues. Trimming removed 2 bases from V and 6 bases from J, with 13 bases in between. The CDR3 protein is CASSVGAPLDTQYF. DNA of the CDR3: TGTGCCAGCAGCGTTGGGGCTCCTTTGGATACGCAGTATTTT.

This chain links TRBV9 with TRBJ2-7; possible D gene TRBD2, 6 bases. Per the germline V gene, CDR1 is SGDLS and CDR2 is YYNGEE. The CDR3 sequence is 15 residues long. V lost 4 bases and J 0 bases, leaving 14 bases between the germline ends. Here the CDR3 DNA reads TGTGCCAGCAGCCCTGGGGGGAGGAGCTCCTACGAGCAGTACTTC. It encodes CASSPGGRSSYEQYF.

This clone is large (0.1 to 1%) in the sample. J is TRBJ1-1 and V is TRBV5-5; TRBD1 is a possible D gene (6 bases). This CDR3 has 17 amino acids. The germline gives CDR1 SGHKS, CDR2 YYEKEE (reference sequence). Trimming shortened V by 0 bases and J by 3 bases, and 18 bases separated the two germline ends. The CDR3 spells CASSLEAPRGAYTEAFF. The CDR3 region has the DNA TGTGCCAGCAGCTTGGAGGCCCCTCGGGGGGCGTACACTGAAGCTTTCTTT.

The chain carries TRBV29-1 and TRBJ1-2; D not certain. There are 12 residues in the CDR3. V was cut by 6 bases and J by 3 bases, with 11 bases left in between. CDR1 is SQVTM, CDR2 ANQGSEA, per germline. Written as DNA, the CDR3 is TGCAGCGTCCTTGACAATGACTATGGCTACACCTTC. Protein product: CSVLDNDYGYTF.

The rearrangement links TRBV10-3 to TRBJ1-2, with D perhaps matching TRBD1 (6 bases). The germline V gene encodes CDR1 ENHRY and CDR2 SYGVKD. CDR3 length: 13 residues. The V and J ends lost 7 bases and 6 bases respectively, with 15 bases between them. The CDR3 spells CAINPGDANGYTF. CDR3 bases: TGTGCCATCAACCCAGGGGACGCGAATGGCTACACCTTC.

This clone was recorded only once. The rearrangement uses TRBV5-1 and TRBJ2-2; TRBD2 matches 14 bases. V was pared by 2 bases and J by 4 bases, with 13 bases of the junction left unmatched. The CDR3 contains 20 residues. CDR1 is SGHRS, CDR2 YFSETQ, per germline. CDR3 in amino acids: CASSFAGLAGVLRSTGELFF. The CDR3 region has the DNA TGCGCCAGCAGCTTCGCGGGACTAGCGGGAGTGTTGAGGAGCACCGGGGAGCTGTTTTTT.

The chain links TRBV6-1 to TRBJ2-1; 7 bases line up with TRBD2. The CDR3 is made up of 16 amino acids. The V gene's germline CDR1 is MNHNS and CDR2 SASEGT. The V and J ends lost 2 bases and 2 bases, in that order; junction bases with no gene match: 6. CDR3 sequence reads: CASSEMVAGPYNEQFF. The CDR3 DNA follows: TGTGCCAGCAGTGAAATGGTAGCGGGCCCCTACAATGAGCAGTTCTTC.